This T cell receptor (beta chain) was identified in a study of T and B cells in COVID-19 patients. Blood genomic DNA input for TRB amplification was 250-500 ng. The ends lost 5 bases at V and 3 bases at J; junction bases unmatched: 6. The germline CDR1 and CDR2 sequences are SEHNR and FQNEAQ (reference sequence). The CDR3 totals 15 residues. This clonotype was observed a handful of times. Multiplex PCR with BIOMED2 TRB-A/B primer pools amplified TRB rearrangements. TCRdb reanalysed the multiplex PCR reads using MiXCR and keeps one entry per CDR3 protein. The sample yields 13,000 or so distinct CDR3 sequences, roughly 30% seen once.

The receptor was derived from a human donor who had recovered from COVID-19. This chain connects TRBV7-9 to TRBJ2-1, with 8 bases fitting TRBD1. The specimen sequenced was blood. CDR3 coding DNA: TGTGCCAGCAGCCCGACAGGGGTGGGCTACAATGAGCAGTTCTTC. Translated, it gives CASSPTGVGYNEQFF.